Many counts were recorded for the clone carrying this T cell receptor beta chain. Its antigen is undetermined. TCRdb used MiXCR to reprocess the reads, holding one entry per CDR3 protein. The data hold some 940,000 distinct CDR3 sequences, with approximately 30% observed a single time. The CDR3 is 14 amino acids. In germline, CDR1 is SEHNR, CDR2 FQNEAQ (reference sequence). V was cut by 5 bases and J by 1 base, with 11 bases left in between. The data stem from a study of T cell repertoires in cytomegalovirus infection. Study-level background: The authors relied on CMV epitopes, both recently identified HLA-C-restricted and well-studied HLA-B-restricted. Signatures in public TCR beta sequences pointed to both CMV infection and matching HLA type. Regarding the study as a whole: Ex vivo, HLA-C-restricted CMV-specific TCR beta clonotypes prevailed over the rest of the response. The cumulative frequency of public TCR beta families identified carriers of CMV plus the relevant HLA.

This TCR derives from a human donor in good health (CMV status not recorded). Some clones in this sample may be carry-over from other donors' samples. V is TRBV7-9 and J is TRBJ1-1, with D tentatively TRBD1 (5 bases). The sample here was cultured CD8+ T cells from PBMCs, taken from culture after CMV antigen stimulation. This CDR3 reads CASSPRDGNTEAFF. The CDR3 DNA reads as TGTGCCAGCAGCCCCCGGGACGGGAACACTGAAGCTTTCTTT.